These 15 T cell receptor beta chains were all obtained from the same sample, sequenced in a study of shared T cell receptors in the human thymus. Assay used: immunoSEQ multiplex PCR; TCRdb lists only in-frame clones, some missing. The sample carries approximately 400,000 clones, just under 95% recorded once. Sequencing input: thymocytes. All receptors come from a human donor.

The V gene is TRBV7-9, the J gene TRBJ1-1; no reliable D call. This CDR3 comprises 15 residues. V lost 5 bases to trimming and J lost 2 bases, with 15 bases between them. Germline CDR1 SEHNR, CDR2 FQNEAQ (reference sequence). The chain's CDR3 is CASSLEVTRNTEAFF. The DNA for the CDR3 is TGTGCCAGCAGCCTAGAGGTAACCCGAAACACTGAAGCTTTCTTT. Filled out from reference TRBV7-9 and TRBJ1-1, the complete variable domain reads DTGVSQNPRHKITKRGQNVTFRCDPISEHNRLYWYRQTLGQGPEFLTYFQNEAQLEKSRLLSDRFSAERPKGSFSTLEIQRTEQGDSAMYLCASSLEVTRNTEAFFGQGTRLTVV.

The CDR3 DNA sequence: TGTGCCTGGAGTGGGGAGAGTTTCCCGAGCTCCTACAATGAGCAGTTCTTC. Translating gives CAWSGESFPSSYNEQFF. The chain links TRBV30 to TRBJ2-1, with D possibly matching TRBD2 (5 bases). Looked up from germline, CDR1 is GTSNPN and CDR2 is SVGIG (reference sequence). V gave up 1 base and J gave up 0 bases, with 16 bases separating them. This CDR3 is 17 amino acids long. Together with reference TRBV30 and TRBJ2-1, the CDR3 gives the full variable domain: SQTIHQWPATLVQPVGSPLSLECTVEGTSNPNLYWYRQAAGRGLQLLFYSVGIGQISSEVPQNLSASRPQDRQFILSSKKLLLSDSGFYLCAWSGESFPSSYNEQFFGPGTRLTVL.

This clone was found once. The V and J genes are TRBV29-1 and TRBJ1-2; TRBD1 agrees at 7 bases. The V and J ends lost 6 bases and 0 bases, in that order; junction bases with no gene match: 7. Per germline, CDR1 SQVTM and CDR2 ANQGSEA. The CDR3 covers 14 residues. The CDR3 coding sequence is TGCAGCGTGGGCGACAGGGCCACTAACTATGGCTACACCTTC. Translated: CSVGDRATNYGYTF.

For this clone: Other nucleotide sequences in the sample specify the same CDR3. This rearrangement joins TRBV18 to TRBJ2-1, with unresolved D. Trimming pared 2 bases from V and 5 bases from J, leaving 1 base between. CDR3 size: 11 residues. Per the germline V gene, CDR1 is KGHSH and CDR2 is LQKENI. CDR3 amino acids: CASSPNNEQFF. DNA for the CDR3: TGTGCCAGCTCACCAAACAATGAGCAGTTCTTC. Using reference TRBV18 and TRBJ2-1 for the parts outside the CDR3, the full variable domain is NAGVMQNPRHLVRRRGQEARLRCSPMKGHSHVYWYRQLPEEGLKFMVYLQKENIIDESGMPKERFSAEFPKEGPSILRIQQVVRGDSAAYFCASSPNNEQFFGPGTRLTVL.

The V call is TRBV7-2, the J call TRBJ2-1; 7 nucleotides align to TRBD2. Germline V lookup: CDR1 SGHTA, CDR2 FQGNSA. This CDR3 has 16 residues. Trimming cost V 6 bases and J 7 bases; bases outside gene matches: 15. CDR3 loop: CASRGPKGRGWNEQFF. CDR3 in DNA: TGTGCCAGCAGGGGGCCCAAAGGGAGGGGATGGAATGAGCAGTTCTTC.

The chain recombines TRBV4-2 with TRBJ2-5; D not resolved. Germline V gene sequence: CDR1 LGHNA, CDR2 YNFKEQ. V was cut by 8 bases and J by 3 bases, with 10 bases left in between. The CDR3 is 12 residues long. The CDR3 protein is CASVGGEETQYF. The CDR3 DNA reads TGTGCCAGCGTAGGCGGAGAAGAGACCCAGTACTTC.

The chain carries TRBV7-2 and TRBJ2-4, with 8 bases identical to TRBD1. The CDR3 runs 16 residues. The J segment lost 3 bases and the V segment lost 3 bases, leaving 7 bases of the junction unmatched. CDR1 is SGHTA, CDR2 FQGNSA, per germline. CDR3 DNA: TGTGCCAGCAGCTTCGGACAGGGAGTCGGCAAAAACATTCAGTACTTC. Translating gives CASSFGQGVGKNIQYF.

The chain links TRBV27 to TRBJ1-1; D ambiguous. V was shortened by 5 bases and J by 1 base, with 11 bases between the two germline ends. Germline V gene sequence: CDR1 MNHEY, CDR2 SMNVEV (reference sequence). CDR3 length: 14 residues. CDR3 in DNA: TGTGCCAGCAGTGACACAGAAACGAACACTGAAGCTTTCTTT. Translation: CASSDTETNTEAFF.

The chain recombines TRBV27 with TRBJ1-1; a weak D match, TRBD1 (5 bases). CDR3 length: 17 amino acids. V dropped 3 bases and J dropped 3 bases, with 20 bases sitting between them. Germline CDR1 reads MNHEY; CDR2 reads SMNVEV (reference sequence). DNA of the CDR3: TGTGCCAGCAGTTTGGACGAGAGGGGCTTTAGGGACACTGAAGCTTTCTTT. Its translation is CASSLDERGFRDTEAFF.

This chain uses TRBV10-2 with TRBJ1-3; no firm D call. Looked up from germline, CDR1 is WSHSY and CDR2 is SAAADI. V was cut by 2 bases and J by 0 bases, with 11 bases left in between. This CDR3 spans 16 amino acids. This CDR3 is CASSEKGRNSGNTIYF. The CDR3 DNA is TGCGCCAGCAGTGAGAAAGGCAGAAACTCTGGAAACACCATATATTTT.

The chain recombines TRBV27 with TRBJ1-2, with TRBD1 matching 11 bases. The CDR3 has 14 residues. The germline gives CDR1 MNHEY, CDR2 SMNVEV (reference sequence). Unmatched junction bases numbered 2, after V lost 0 bases and J lost 8 bases. The CDR3 reads CASSLSGQGAGYTF. The CDR3 DNA reads as TGTGCCAGCAGTTTATCCGGACAGGGGGCGGGCTACACCTTC.

The chain employs TRBV5-1 and TRBJ2-3; 9 bases agree with TRBD1. Germline-derived CDR1 and CDR2 are SGHRS and YFSETQ. The CDR3 length is 17 residues. Unmatched junction bases numbered 9, after V lost 4 bases and J lost 0 bases. The CDR3 sequence is CASSAVTGGWSTDTQYF. In DNA, the CDR3 is TGCGCCAGCAGCGCAGTCACAGGGGGCTGGAGCACAGATACGCAGTATTTT.

This chain joins TRBV2 and TRBJ1-2; D unresolved. In germline, CDR1 is SNHLY, CDR2 FYNNEI. CDR3 length equals 11 residues. V lost 2 bases and J lost 5, with 3 bases in between. The CDR3 DNA sequence: TGTGCCAGCAGTGAAAAGTATGGCTACACCTTC. Translating gives CASSEKYGYTF.

This clone was detected once. V is TRBV7-6 and J is TRBJ1-1; D is unclear. CDR3 size: 15 residues. Deletions cut 4 bases from V and 6 bases from J, with 18 bases between. Germline V gene sequence: CDR1 SGHVS, CDR2 FNYEAQ. In DNA, the CDR3 is TGTGCCAGCAGCTCCTCGTTCGTTTCGGGCGCTGAAGCTTTCTTT. It yields the protein CASSSSFVSGAEAFF.

The CDR3 sequence: CASSQHGTSGGVAYEQYF. Here the CDR3 DNA reads TGTGCCAGCAGCCAACACGGGACTAGCGGGGGGGTCGCCTACGAGCAGTACTTC. The chain combines TRBV14 with TRBJ2-7; TRBD2 aligns across 16 bases. Trimming took 2 bases from V and 2 from J; bases not matched to a gene: 6. The CDR3 runs to 18 residues. Germline loops: CDR1 SGHDN, CDR2 FVKESK.